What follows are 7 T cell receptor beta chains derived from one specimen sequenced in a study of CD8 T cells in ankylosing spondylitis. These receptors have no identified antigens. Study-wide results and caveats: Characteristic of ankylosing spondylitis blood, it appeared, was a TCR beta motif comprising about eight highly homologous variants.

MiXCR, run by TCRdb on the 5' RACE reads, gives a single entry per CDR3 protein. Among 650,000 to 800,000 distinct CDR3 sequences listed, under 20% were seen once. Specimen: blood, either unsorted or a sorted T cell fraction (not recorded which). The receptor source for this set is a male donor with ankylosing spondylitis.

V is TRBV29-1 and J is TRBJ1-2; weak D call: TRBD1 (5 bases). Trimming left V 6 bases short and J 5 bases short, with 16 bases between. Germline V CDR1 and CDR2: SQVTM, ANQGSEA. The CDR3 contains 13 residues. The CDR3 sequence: CSVPTGGVYGYTF. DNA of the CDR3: TGCAGCGTGCCGACGGGAGGGGTTTATGGCTACACCTTC.

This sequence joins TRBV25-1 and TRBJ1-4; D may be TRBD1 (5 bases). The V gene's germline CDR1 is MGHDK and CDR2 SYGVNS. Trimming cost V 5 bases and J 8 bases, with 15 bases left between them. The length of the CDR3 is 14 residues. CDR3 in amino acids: CASSPLGGYEKLFF. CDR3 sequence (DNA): TGTGCCAGCAGTCCTCTGGGGGGTTACGAAAAACTGTTTTTT. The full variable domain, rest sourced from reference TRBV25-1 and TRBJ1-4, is EADIYQTPRYLVIGTGKKITLECSQTMGHDKMYWYQQDPGMELHLIHYSYGVNSTEKGDLSSESTVSRIRTEHFPLTLESARPSHTSQYLCASSPLGGYEKLFFGSGTQLSVL.

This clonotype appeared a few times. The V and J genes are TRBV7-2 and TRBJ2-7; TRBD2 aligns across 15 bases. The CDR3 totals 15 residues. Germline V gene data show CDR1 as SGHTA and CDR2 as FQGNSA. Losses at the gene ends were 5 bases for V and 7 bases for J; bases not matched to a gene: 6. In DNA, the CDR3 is TGTGCCAGCAGCCTGAGGGGGACTAGCGGGGGGGAGCAGTACTTC. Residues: CASSLRGTSGGEQYF. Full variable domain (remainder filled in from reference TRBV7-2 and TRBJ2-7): GAGVSQSPSNKVTEKGKDVELRCDPISGHTALYWYRQSLGQGLEFLIYFQGNSAPDKSGLPSDRFSAERTGGSVSTLTIQRTQQEDSAVYLCASSLRGTSGGEQYFGPGTRLTVT.

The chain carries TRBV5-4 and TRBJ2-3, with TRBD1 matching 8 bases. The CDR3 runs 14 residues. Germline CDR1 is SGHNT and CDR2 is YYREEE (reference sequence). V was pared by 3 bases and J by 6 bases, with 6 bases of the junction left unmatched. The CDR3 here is CASSYRGERDTQYF. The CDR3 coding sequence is TGTGCCAGCAGCTACAGGGGGGAGAGGGATACGCAGTATTTT.

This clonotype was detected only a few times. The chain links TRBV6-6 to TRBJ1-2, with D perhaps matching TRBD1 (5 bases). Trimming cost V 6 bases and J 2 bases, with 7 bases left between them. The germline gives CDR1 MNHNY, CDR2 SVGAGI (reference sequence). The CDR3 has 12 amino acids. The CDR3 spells CASRGGNYGYTF. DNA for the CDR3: TGTGCCAGCAGGGGGGGAAACTATGGCTACACCTTC.

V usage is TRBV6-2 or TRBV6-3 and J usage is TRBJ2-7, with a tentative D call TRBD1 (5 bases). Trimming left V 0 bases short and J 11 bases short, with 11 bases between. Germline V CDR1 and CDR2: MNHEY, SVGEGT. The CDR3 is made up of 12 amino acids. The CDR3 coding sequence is TGTGCCAGCAGTTACTCGCAGGGTGTGAAGTACTTC. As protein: CASSYSQGVKYF.

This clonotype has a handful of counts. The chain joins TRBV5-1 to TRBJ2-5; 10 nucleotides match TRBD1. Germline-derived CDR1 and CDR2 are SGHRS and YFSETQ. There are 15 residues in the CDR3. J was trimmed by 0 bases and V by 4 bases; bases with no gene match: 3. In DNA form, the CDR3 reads TGCGCCAGCAGCAGGACAGGGGGTTACCAAGAGACCCAGTACTTC. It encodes CASSRTGGYQETQYF.